What follows is one TCR beta chain and its context. The data are from a study of technical replicates of blood from a handful of donors. From germline, CDR1 is SGHKS and CDR2 YYEKEE (reference sequence). The CDR3 spans 15 residues. V lost 4 bases and J 0 bases, leaving 11 bases between the germline ends. Profiling relied on immunoSEQ multiplex PCR, and the TCRdb table lists in-frame clones only, not all of them. Among 95,000 or so clones listed, approximately 95% were seen once. The chain couples TRBV5-5 to TRBJ1-5; D gene uncertain. The source material was T cells isolated from PBMCs. This receptor was obtained from a human donor in good health. The CDR3 here is CASSDGLYSNQPQHF. The CDR3 DNA follows: TGTGCCAGCAGCGATGGACTTTATAGCAATCAGCCCCAGCATTTT.